This T cell receptor (beta chain) stems from a study of Graves' ophthalmopathy and Graves' hyperthyroidism. Amplified material comprised TCR beta CDR3 regions derived from RNA transcripts. HTBI-primed RT-PCR formed the first round, and a multiplex PCR formed the second. One entry per CDR3 protein, called by TCRdb with MiXCR from the multiplex PCR reads. The sample records 400,000 to 450,000 distinct CDR3 sequences, under 25% being singletons. Germline assignment: CDR1 MDHEN and CDR2 SYDVKM. V shed 2 bases and J shed 6 bases, with 5 bases lying between them. The CDR3 spans 11 residues. The table lists this clonotype with many counts.

The receptor comes from a woman aged 18-35 years with stable Graves' hyperthyroidism. The source material was peripheral blood. The V call is TRBV28, the J call TRBJ2-7; the D is unclear. CDR3 sequence (DNA): TGTGCCAGCAGTTTAAGCACCGAGCAGTACTTC. This encodes CASSLSTEQYF.